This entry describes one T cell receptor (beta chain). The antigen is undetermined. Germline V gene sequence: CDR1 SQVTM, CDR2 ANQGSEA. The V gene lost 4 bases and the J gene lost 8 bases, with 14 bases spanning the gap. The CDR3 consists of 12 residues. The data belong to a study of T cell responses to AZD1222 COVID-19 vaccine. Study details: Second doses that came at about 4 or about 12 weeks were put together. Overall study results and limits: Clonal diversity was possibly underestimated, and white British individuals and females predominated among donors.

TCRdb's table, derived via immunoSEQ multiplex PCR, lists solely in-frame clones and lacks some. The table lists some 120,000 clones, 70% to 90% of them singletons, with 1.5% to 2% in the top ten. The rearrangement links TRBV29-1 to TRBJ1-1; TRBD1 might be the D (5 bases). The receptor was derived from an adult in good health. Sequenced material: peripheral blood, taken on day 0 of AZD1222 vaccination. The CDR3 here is CSVGKGEGEAFF. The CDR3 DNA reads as TGCAGCGTTGGGAAGGGAGAGGGGGAAGCTTTCTTT. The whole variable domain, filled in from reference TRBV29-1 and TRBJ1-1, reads SAVISQKPSRDICQRGTSLTIQCQVDSQVTMMFWYRQQPGQSLTLIATANQGSEATYESGFVIDKFPISRPNLTFSTLTVSNMSPEDSSIYLCSVGKGEGEAFFGQGTRLTVV.